These 3 T cell receptor beta chains originate from one sample sequenced in a study of blood T cells in healthy people across ages. The use of a sample-barcoded 5' primer and a J-beta primer mix characterized a second PCR of about 7 to 12 cycles. TCRdb re-analysed the 5' RACE reads in MiXCR, keeping a single row per CDR3 protein. This sample has more than 450,000 distinct CDR3 sequences, with about 25% found just once. This sample also belongs to another study, concerning T cells of mothers and their children.

Sequenced sample: blood. These receptors all stem from a boy aged 2 to 9 in good health.

The chain has TRBV19 and TRBJ1-5; D gene ambiguous. Between the trimmed V and J ends, which lost 3 bases and 0 bases, there was a span of 12 bases. This CDR3 is built from 16 residues. CDR1 and CDR2 from the germline V gene are LNHDA and SQIVND (reference sequence). The CDR3 DNA is TGTGCCAGTAGTATTATCCTGGCAGTTAGCAATCAGCCCCAGCATTTT. Protein product: CASSIILAVSNQPQHF. Full variable domain (outside the CDR3, taken from reference TRBV19 and TRBJ1-5): DGGITQSPKYLFRKEGQNVTLSCEQNLNHDAMYWYRQDPGQGLRLIYYSQIVNDFQKGDIAEGYSVSREKKESFPLTVTSAQKNPTAFYLCASSIILAVSNQPQHFGDGTRLSIL.

This clonotype was observed a handful of times. DNA for the CDR3: TGTGCCAGCAGCCAAGAAGGGGGAGGTTTAGCAGAGACCCAGTACTTC. Translated, it gives CASSQEGGGLAETQYF. The chain uses TRBV4-2 and TRBJ2-5; D assignment may be TRBD1 or TRBD2 (6 bases each). The V end was cut by 0 bases, the J end by 4 bases, with 15 bases between. Germline V gene lookup returns CDR1 LGHNA and CDR2 YNFKEQ. CDR3 length: 16 amino acids.

The chain is built from TRBV5-1 and TRBJ2-5, with 7 bases identical to TRBD2. With the DNA end fitting TRBJ2-7 better, the J assignment may be wrong. This CDR3 spans 14 amino acids. Germline V gene data show CDR1 as SGHRS and CDR2 as YFSETQ. For the CDR3, the DNA is TGCGCCAGCAGGGCCCGGGGGGTAGCCTACGAGCAGTACTTC. Amino acid sequence: CASRARGVAYEQYF.